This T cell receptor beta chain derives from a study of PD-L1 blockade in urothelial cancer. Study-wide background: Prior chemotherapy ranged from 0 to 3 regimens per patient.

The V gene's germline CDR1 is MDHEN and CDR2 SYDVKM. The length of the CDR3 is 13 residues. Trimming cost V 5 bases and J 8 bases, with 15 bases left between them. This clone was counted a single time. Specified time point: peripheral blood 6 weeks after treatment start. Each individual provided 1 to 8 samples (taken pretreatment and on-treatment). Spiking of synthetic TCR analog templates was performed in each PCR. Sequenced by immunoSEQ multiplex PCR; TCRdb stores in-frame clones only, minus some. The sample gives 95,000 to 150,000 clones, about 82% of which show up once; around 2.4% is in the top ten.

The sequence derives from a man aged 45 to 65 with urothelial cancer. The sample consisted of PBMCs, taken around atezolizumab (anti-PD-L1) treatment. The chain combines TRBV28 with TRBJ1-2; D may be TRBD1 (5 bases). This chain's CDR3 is CASSLPQGFGYTF. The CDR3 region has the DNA TGTGCCAGCAGTCTACCCCAGGGCTTCGGCTACACCTTC.